The sequence of this T cell receptor (beta chain) was determined in a study of blood T cell repertoires in COVID-19. In the study overall: Acute-phase and convalescent COVID-19 samples originated in the United States, Italy and Spain. Sample material is recorded as cDNA or gDNA derived from T cells, B-cell-depleted T cells, or PBMCs.

Followed over time, Seattle patients had been enrolled while infection was active. Authors' analysis steps: Scientists estimated how many nucleated cells there were by amplifying reference gene primers. The table came from immunoSEQ multiplex PCR; TCRdb's copy has only in-frame clones and leaves some out. That table is the source of V, J and clone size, and D and trimming were worked out from the DNA. The table has 450,000 or so clones, 70% to 90% seen once. V lost 4 bases and J lost 4; bases outside the gene matches: 6. The germline CDR1 and CDR2 sequences are SGHRS and YFSETQ. The CDR3 sequence is 14 residues long. This clone was counted a few times.

The TCR was taken from a woman aged 40 to 50 with COVID-19, enrolled during active disease. This chain joins TRBV5-1 and TRBJ1-2; 8 bases fit TRBD1. The sequenced sample consisted of peripheral blood. CDR3 amino acids: CASSPGGTGYGYTF. DNA for the CDR3: TGCGCCAGCAGCCCGGGTGGGACAGGCTATGGCTACACCTTC.